One sample yielded the 28 T cell receptor beta chains listed below, sequenced in a study of blood T cell repertoires in COVID-19. Assay used: immunoSEQ multiplex PCR; TCRdb lists only in-frame clones, some missing. The top ten hold over 10% of the sample, which has around 230,000 clones, 82% seen once. The sequenced sample consisted of peripheral blood. These receptors originate from a woman aged 55 to 70 with active or convalescent COVID-19.

V gene TRBV29-1 combines with J gene TRBJ2-1, with D unclear. The V and J ends lost 6 bases and 4 bases respectively, with 7 bases between them. CDR1 and CDR2 (germline): SQVTM, ANQGSEA. CDR3 length: 11 residues. This CDR3 reads CSVPLYNEQFF. CDR3 in DNA: TGCAGCGTCCCACTGTACAATGAGCAGTTCTTC.

V and J are TRBV19 and TRBJ1-5, with TRBD1 identical over 7 bases. Trimming cost V 3 bases and J 7 bases; bases outside gene matches: 6. Germline V gives CDR1 LNHDA, CDR2 SQIVND (reference sequence). This CDR3 region has 14 residues. CDR3 coding DNA: TGTGCCAGTAGTATCGAACAGGGGCCACAGCCCCAGCATTTT. Its translation is CASSIEQGPQPQHF.

The chain couples TRBV12-3 or TRBV12-4 to TRBJ1-1, with D perhaps TRBD1 (5 bases). There are 13 residues in the CDR3. The V end was cut by 8 bases, the J end by 3 bases, with 13 bases between. The DNA of the CDR3 is TGTGCCAGCCGCGGGGGAGGATACACTGAAGCTTTCTTT. It translates to CASRGGGYTEAFF.

This clone was observed once. The CDR3 DNA follows: TGCGCCAGCAGCTTTGGGCTAGCGGGGGGTCGAACCAATGAGCAGTTCTTC. It specifies CASSFGLAGGRTNEQFF. V and J are TRBV5-1 and TRBJ2-1, with TRBD2 matching 11 bases. The ends lost 2 bases at V and 6 bases at J; junction bases unmatched: 10. Germline V CDR1 and CDR2: SGHRS, YFSETQ. The CDR3 totals 17 residues.

The chain is built from TRBV11-2 and TRBJ1-6, with D possibly TRBD1 on 5 matching bases. V dropped 5 bases and J dropped 6 bases, with 17 bases sitting between them. CDR1 SGHAT and CDR2 FQNNGV come from the germline V gene. There are 16 residues in the CDR3. CDR3 coding DNA: TGTGCCAGCAGCCTCGCCCCCGGGGGAACTAATTCACCCCTCCACTTT. Its protein product is CASSLAPGGTNSPLHF.

The chain recombines TRBV7-2 with TRBJ2-2; maybe TRBD2 (6 bases). Germline CDR1 and CDR2: SGHTA and FQGNSA. The CDR3 has 14 amino acids. V was clipped by 3 bases and J by 9 bases, with 14 bases between them. The CDR3 reads CASSFRAGLRELFF. CDR3 in DNA: TGTGCCAGCAGCTTCCGGGCCGGACTAAGGGAGCTGTTTTTT.

The V and J genes are TRBV2 and TRBJ2-7; the D is unclear. The V end was cut by 9 bases, the J end by 5 bases, with 11 bases between. Germline loops: CDR1 SNHLY, CDR2 FYNNEI. The CDR3 is 11 amino acids. CDR3 protein: CASCRIHEQYF. DNA for the CDR3: TGTGCCAGTTGTAGAATCCACGAGCAGTACTTC.

V usage is TRBV12-3 or TRBV12-4 and J usage is TRBJ1-2; no clear D. V was pared by 6 bases and J by 8 bases, with 16 bases between. The CDR3 extends over 13 amino acids. For the CDR3, the DNA is TGTGCCAGCAGCCCGGTCGAGGTTGGCGGCTACACCTTC. This translates into CASSPVEVGGYTF.

The chain employs TRBV3-1 (or the pseudogene TRBV3-2) and TRBJ1-4; 7 nucleotides match TRBD1. Trimming cost V 1 base and J 8 bases; bases outside gene matches: 7. Germline values: CDR1 LGHDT, CDR2 YNNKEL (reference sequence). This CDR3 spans 15 amino acids. CDR3 in amino acids: CASSQAYRGAEKLFF. The CDR3 bases are TGTGCCAGCAGCCAAGCATACAGGGGAGCCGAAAAACTGTTTTTT.

This clone has only one observation. The genes are TRBV7-8 and TRBJ1-1; 10 bases map to TRBD1. The germline CDR1 and CDR2 sequences are SGHVS and FQNEAQ. The CDR3 runs to 15 residues. Germline trimming cut 5 bases from V and 4 bases from J; bases unmatched to any gene: 7. The DNA of the CDR3 is TGTGCCAGCAGCAACCCCGGGACAGGGGTCACTGAAGCTTTCTTT. Protein sequence: CASSNPGTGVTEAFF.

The chain couples TRBV27 to TRBJ1-2, with 10 bases fitting TRBD1. From germline, CDR1 is MNHEY and CDR2 SMNVEV (reference sequence). CDR3 length equals 14 residues. V shed 7 bases, J shed 4 bases, and the junction held 6 bases outside the gene matches. CDR3 coding DNA: TGTGCCAGCACCCCGGGGACAGGGGCCTATGGCTACACCTTC. Protein product: CASTPGTGAYGYTF.

The rearrangement links TRBV19 to TRBJ1-1, with a tentative D call TRBD1 (5 bases). V dropped 7 bases and J dropped 2 bases, with 14 bases sitting between them. Looked up from germline, CDR1 is LNHDA and CDR2 is SQIVND (reference sequence). The CDR3 covers 14 residues. The chain's CDR3 is CASKETGGNTEAFF. The CDR3 DNA reads TGTGCCAGTAAGGAGACGGGGGGAAACACTGAAGCTTTCTTT.

V gene TRBV7-9 combines with J gene TRBJ2-4, with a possible D match to TRBD1 (5 bases). Germline V lookup: CDR1 SEHNR, CDR2 FQNEAQ (reference sequence). With 1 base removed from V and 2 bases from J, the gap between germline ends came to 12 bases. The CDR3 has 16 amino acids. As DNA, the CDR3 is TGTGCCAGCAGCTTAGGGGGCGATCACCCCAAAAACATTCAGTACTTC. It encodes CASSLGGDHPKNIQYF.

The gene calls are TRBV19 and TRBJ2-3; 10 bases agree with TRBD2. CDR1 is LNHDA and CDR2 is SQIVND in the germline V gene (reference sequence). CDR3 length: 18 amino acids. Trimming cost V 0 bases and J 2 bases; bases outside gene matches: 8. The DNA of the CDR3 is TGTGCCAGTAGTATAGATCGGGTAGCGGGGGGTTCCACAGATACGCAGTATTTT. Translation: CASSIDRVAGGSTDTQYF.

The rearrangement uses TRBV5-1 and TRBJ1-1; a weak D match, TRBD1 (6 bases). Germline values: CDR1 SGHRS, CDR2 YFSETQ. V was trimmed by 3 bases and J by 1 base, leaving 13 bases between them. The CDR3 is 15 amino acids. The CDR3 loop reads CASSSRQVGNTEAFF. CDR3 nucleotides: TGCGCCAGCAGCTCCAGACAGGTGGGGAACACTGAAGCTTTCTTT. The full variable domain, in which reference TRBV5-1 and TRBJ1-1 provide the parts outside the CDR3, is KAGVTQTPRYLIKTRGQQVTLSCSPISGHRSVSWYQQTPGQGLQFLFEYFSETQRNKGNFPGRFSGRQFSNSRSEMNVSTLELGDSALYLCASSSRQVGNTEAFFGQGTRLTVV.

The table lists this clone with a few counts. The chain recombines TRBV27 with TRBJ1-1, with D unclear. Germline CDR1 reads MNHEY; CDR2 reads SMNVEV (reference sequence). This CDR3 has 14 residues. V was pared by 6 bases and J by 3 bases, with 14 bases between. Written as DNA, the CDR3 is TGTGCCAGCAGCCATTCTCCAGGTTACACTGAAGCTTTCTTT. Translated, it gives CASSHSPGYTEAFF.

V is TRBV5-1 and J is TRBJ1-4; D uncertain. V was cut by 2 bases and J by 4 bases, with 9 bases left in between. Germline CDR1 and CDR2: SGHRS and YFSETQ. The CDR3 sequence is 14 residues long. The CDR3 sequence: CASSFGSVNEKLFF. CDR3 coding DNA: TGCGCCAGCAGCTTCGGGTCAGTTAATGAAAAACTGTTTTTT.

The chain links TRBV5-1 to TRBJ1-2; tentatively, D is TRBD1 (5 bases). Looked up from germline, CDR1 is SGHRS and CDR2 is YFSETQ. V lost 4 bases, J lost 4 bases, and 23 bases lay in between. The CDR3 is 17 amino acids. The CDR3 protein is CASSLTTRAGGGYGYTF. CDR3 sequence (DNA): TGCGCCAGCAGCCTCACAACTCGGGCGGGGGGAGGCTATGGCTACACCTTC. The variable domain in full, with the rest retrieved from reference TRBV5-1 and TRBJ1-2, is KAGVTQTPRYLIKTRGQQVTLSCSPISGHRSVSWYQQTPGQGLQFLFEYFSETQRNKGNFPGRFSGRQFSNSRSEMNVSTLELGDSALYLCASSLTTRAGGGYGYTFGSGTRLTVV.

This chain connects TRBV5-5 to TRBJ1-2; 12 positions agree with TRBD1. The length of the CDR3 is 14 residues. V was clipped by 3 bases and J by 7 bases; unmatched bases: 4. Germline V lookup: CDR1 SGHKS, CDR2 YYEKEE (reference sequence). CDR3 sequence (DNA): TGTGCCAGCAGCTGGGGACAGGGGGCGCTTGGCTACACCTTC. This translates into CASSWGQGALGYTF.

This sequence joins TRBV6-5 and TRBJ2-7; 9 bases are a match to TRBD1. J was trimmed by 2 bases and V by 7 bases; bases with no gene match: 9. Germline CDR1 MNHEY, CDR2 SVGAGI. The CDR3 sequence is 15 residues long. CDR3 protein: CASTRERDRAYEQYF. The CDR3 DNA is TGTGCCAGCACCCGAGAAAGGGACAGGGCCTACGAGCAGTACTTC.

The rearrangement joins TRBV2 to TRBJ1-5; 9 nucleotides align to TRBD1. Germline V gene sequence: CDR1 SNHLY, CDR2 FYNNEI. J lost 4 bases, V lost 6 bases, and 10 bases had no gene match. CDR3 size: 16 residues. The CDR3 coding sequence is TGTGCCAGCAGACAGGGGGCGGGGGCCTCGAATCAGCCCCAGCATTTT. As protein: CASRQGAGASNQPQHF.

The chain carries TRBV3-1 (or the pseudogene TRBV3-2) and TRBJ1-4, with 7 bases that match TRBD1. The CDR3 has 14 residues. The germline gives CDR1 LGHDT, CDR2 YNNKEL (reference sequence). The V and J ends lost 8 bases and 7 bases, in that order; junction bases with no gene match: 10. The CDR3 here is CASGLRGTGEKLFF. The CDR3 DNA reads TGTGCCAGCGGGCTCAGGGGGACGGGTGAAAAACTGTTTTTT.

Ten or more counts support this clone. The J gene is TRBJ2-1, the V gene TRBV3-1 (or the pseudogene TRBV3-2), with no clear D. The CDR3 totals 15 residues. Germline V gene lookup returns CDR1 LGHDT and CDR2 YNNKEL (reference sequence). V lost 1 base and J 4 bases, leaving 11 bases between the germline ends. As DNA, the CDR3 is TGTGCCAGCAGCCAAGTGGGCAGTATGTACAATGAGCAGTTCTTC. It translates to CASSQVGSMYNEQFF.

This sequence joins TRBV7-2 and TRBJ2-7; weak D call: TRBD2 (5 bases). The CDR3 has 13 residues. The V gene's germline CDR1 is SGHTA and CDR2 FQGNSA. V dropped 0 bases and J dropped 6 bases, with 9 bases sitting between them. The CDR3 reads CASSLAPGGEQYF. CDR3 coding DNA: TGTGCCAGCAGCTTAGCGCCTGGAGGCGAGCAGTACTTC. Together with reference TRBV7-2 and TRBJ2-7, the CDR3 gives the full variable domain: GAGVSQSPSNKVTEKGKDVELRCDPISGHTALYWYRQSLGQGLEFLIYFQGNSAPDKSGLPSDRFSAERTGGSVSTLTIQRTQQEDSAVYLCASSLAPGGEQYFGPGTRLTVT.

The chain recombines TRBV5-1 with TRBJ2-1; 7 bases are shared with TRBD2. This CDR3 has 14 amino acids. V lost 0 bases, J lost 6 bases, and 3 bases stayed unmatched. In germline, CDR1 is SGHRS, CDR2 YFSETQ. The chain's CDR3 is CASSLDVAGNEQFF. The CDR3 DNA reads TGCGCCAGCAGCTTGGATGTAGCGGGCAATGAGCAGTTCTTC.

The chain combines TRBV28 with TRBJ1-4; D not resolved. The V end was cut by 3 bases, the J end by 0 bases, with 8 bases between. This CDR3 is 15 amino acids long. CDR1 is MDHEN, CDR2 SYDVKM, per germline. CDR3 sequence (DNA): TGTGCCAGCAGTTTGGCAGACTCAACTAATGAAAAACTGTTTTTT. Translated, it gives CASSLADSTNEKLFF.

The chain combines TRBV30 with TRBJ2-3, with a possible D match to TRBD1 (5 bases). CDR1 and CDR2 from the germline V gene are GTSNPN and SVGIG (reference sequence). This CDR3 region has 14 residues. V was trimmed by 0 bases and J by 3 bases, leaving 10 bases between them. This chain's CDR3 is CAWSVNSGTDTQYF. The CDR3 nucleotides read TGTGCCTGGAGTGTAAATTCAGGGACAGATACGCAGTATTTT.

The chain is built from TRBV7-2 and TRBJ1-1; TRBD1 matches at 9 bases. The CDR3 length is 14 residues. Germline V CDR1 and CDR2: SGHTA, FQGNSA. The V gene end was trimmed by 1 base and the J gene end by 4 bases; junction bases not matched to a gene: 1. CDR3: CASSLGDRATEAFF. The DNA of the CDR3 is TGTGCCAGCAGCTTAGGGGACAGGGCCACTGAAGCTTTCTTT. The entire variable domain, with the rest obtained from reference TRBV7-2 and TRBJ1-1, is as follows: GAGVSQSPSNKVTEKGKDVELRCDPISGHTALYWYRQSLGQGLEFLIYFQGNSAPDKSGLPSDRFSAERTGGSVSTLTIQRTQQEDSAVYLCASSLGDRATEAFFGQGTRLTVV.